A selection of T cell receptor beta chains follows, all from one sample in a study of blood T cell repertoires in COVID-19. Sequencing used immunoSEQ multiplex PCR; TCRdb keeps in-frame clones, though not all of them. The sample contains about 520,000 clones, 75% to 90% of which appear only once. Specimen: peripheral blood. These receptors were obtained from a human donor in a cohort sampled during active COVID-19. Each CDR3 is given with its conserved first and last residue. D genes are given only for firm matches. A row's size may be missing; if present it is once, few, many or a size class.

CDR3 DNA,CDR3 protein,clone size,V gene,D gene,J gene
TGTGCCAGCACCGGGGATAGACAGGGGGGTAAAGCTTTCTTT,CASTGDRQGGKAFF,NA,TRBV28,TRBD1,TRBJ1-1
TGTGCCAGCAGTTACCGGGACAGGGTAGGATCACCCCTCCACTTT,CASSYRDRVGSPLHF,NA,TRBV6-6,TRBD1,TRBJ1-6
TGTGCCAGCAGGTTAGGGGGACTAGCGGGAATACGAGAGACCCAGTACTTC,CASRLGGLAGIRETQYF,NA,TRBV28,TRBD2,TRBJ2-5
TGTGCCAGCAGCCAAGCGGCTAGCGGGACCAGAACCGGGGAGCTGTTTTTT,CASSQAASGTRTGELFF,NA,TRBV3-1/TRBV3-2,TRBD2,TRBJ2-2
TGTGCCACCAGCGGACGTCAGGGGATGGGCACAGATACGCAGTATTTT,CATSGRQGMGTDTQYF,NA,TRBV15,NA,TRBJ2-3
TGTGCCAGTAGTATTGGGCAGGGGAGATACGAGCAGTACTTC,CASSIGQGRYEQYF,NA,TRBV19,NA,TRBJ2-7
TGTGCCAGCAGCCAAGATCTTAAAAATTGGGAGGCTTTCTTT,CASSQDLKNWEAFF,NA,TRBV3-1/TRBV3-2,NA,TRBJ1-1
TGTGCCAGTAGTATGGGACTAGCCCAACAAGAGACCCAGTACTTC,CASSMGLAQQETQYF,NA,TRBV19,TRBD2,TRBJ2-5
TGCGCCAGCAGCCAAGATTCGTGGGGCGGTGGCTACACCTTC,CASSQDSWGGGYTF,once,TRBV4-3,NA,TRBJ1-2
TGTGCCAGCTCACCCCAGGTCGGGAGATCCACCGGGGAGCTGTTTTTT,CASSPQVGRSTGELFF,NA,TRBV18,NA,TRBJ2-2
TGTGCCAGTAGTATTGACAGGGTCGCAACTAATGAAAAACTGTTTTTT,CASSIDRVATNEKLFF,NA,TRBV19,TRBD1,TRBJ1-4
TGTGCCAGCAGCAGACAGGGCCCCCCTTCACCCCTCCACTTT,CASSRQGPPSPLHF,NA,TRBV7-9,TRBD1,TRBJ1-6
TGTGCCAGCAGCCAAGGCGTCGGTAGCTCCGAGACCCAGTACTTC,CASSQGVGSSETQYF,NA,TRBV4-2,NA,TRBJ2-5
TGTGCCAGCAGTGAACTAGCGGCCCCCCAAGAGACCCAGTACTTC,CASSELAAPQETQYF,NA,TRBV2,TRBD2,TRBJ2-5
TGTGCCAGCAGTGTCTCAGAGTCTAGGGATACGCAGTATTTT,CASSVSESRDTQYF,NA,TRBV2,NA,TRBJ2-3
TGTGCCAGCAGTTACTCGTACAGGGGGCCAGATACGCAGTATTTT,CASSYSYRGPDTQYF,NA,TRBV6-2/TRBV6-3,TRBD1,TRBJ2-3
TGTGCCAGCAGCCCCAAGGACAGGTATAGCCAGCCCCAGCATTTT,CASSPKDRYSQPQHF,NA,TRBV7-6,TRBD1,TRBJ1-5
TGTGCCAGTAACGCGGCCGGGTTCGAGGAGACCCAGTACTTC,CASNAAGFEETQYF,NA,TRBV19,NA,TRBJ2-5
TGCAGCGGACAGGGGGTAGACTACGAGCAGTACTTC,CSGQGVDYEQYF,NA,TRBV29-1,TRBD1,TRBJ2-7
TGTGCCAGCAGTGAACAACTCCTTGAGTATGTCTTC,CASSEQLLEYVF,once,TRBV2,NA,TRBJ2-7
TGCGCCAGCAGCCAAGAGTATAATAGCGGGAGGGATAACACCGGGGAGCTGTTTTTT,CASSQEYNSGRDNTGELFF,NA,TRBV4-1,TRBD2,TRBJ2-2
TGTGCCAGCAGCTTCCGGGACAGAATAATAGTCACTGAAGCTTTCTTT,CASSFRDRIIVTEAFF,NA,TRBV5-6,TRBD1,TRBJ1-1
TGCGCCAGCAGCTTGGAGGTTTCAGGCGCCCTTAACTATGGCTACACCTTC,CASSLEVSGALNYGYTF,NA,TRBV5-1,NA,TRBJ1-2
TGCGCCAGCAGCCAAGACGTTGGCGGGTTTCGATCCTACAATGAGCAGTTCTTC,CASSQDVGGFRSYNEQFF,once,TRBV4-3,NA,TRBJ2-1
TGCGCCAGCAGACTAGCGGGCTCTCCGAATGAGCAGTTCTTC,CASRLAGSPNEQFF,NA,TRBV10-2,TRBD2,TRBJ2-1
TGTGCCACTATTGACAGGGATGGAAACACTGAAGCTTTCTTT,CATIDRDGNTEAFF,NA,TRBV5-4,TRBD1,TRBJ1-1
TGTGCCAGTAGTATAGGTCGGGCAGGGGAGCAGCCCCAGCATTTT,CASSIGRAGEQPQHF,once,TRBV19,NA,TRBJ1-5
TGTGCCAGCAGCCACTGGGCAGGGGGTTACACAGATACGCAGTATTTT,CASSHWAGGYTDTQYF,NA,TRBV3-1/TRBV3-2,TRBD1,TRBJ2-3
TGTGCTAGTGGCCGAGACGGGAGCTCCTACGAGCAGTACTTC,CASGRDGSSYEQYF,NA,TRBV12-5,NA,TRBJ2-7
TGTGCCACCAAGGGGGCCCATAGCAATCAGCCCCAGCATTTT,CATKGAHSNQPQHF,NA,TRBV24-1,TRBD1,TRBJ1-5
TGTGCCAGCAGTCCAGGCCTAGCGCTGTCCTACGAGCAGTACTTC,CASSPGLALSYEQYF,NA,TRBV5-6,NA,TRBJ2-7
TGTGCCAGCAGTCCCCCAGGGGAAAACTATGGCTACACCTTC,CASSPPGENYGYTF,NA,TRBV28,NA,TRBJ1-2
TGTGCCAGGCGACCTAGCGGGCGCATCTACGAGCAGTACTTC,CARRPSGRIYEQYF,NA,TRBV24-1,TRBD2,TRBJ2-7
TGTGCCAGCACCGGATATACAGGGGAAGGGTCCCAGCATTTT,CASTGYTGEGSQHF,NA,TRBV2,TRBD1,TRBJ1-5
TGTGCCAGCAGTCAGACAGTTACTCAAGAGACCCAGTACTTC,CASSQTVTQETQYF,once,TRBV9,NA,TRBJ2-5
TGTGCCAGCAGCCCTCTCCTTTCCGGGACAGTCTCCACAGATACGCAGTATTTT,CASSPLLSGTVSTDTQYF,NA,TRBV7-9,TRBD1,TRBJ2-3
TGTGCCAGTACTAGCGGGGGGGGCACCGGGGAGCTGTTTTTT,CASTSGGGTGELFF,NA,TRBV19,TRBD2,TRBJ2-2
TGTGCCAGCAGCTCGGGGGACAGTAGCAATCAGCCCCAGCATTTT,CASSSGDSSNQPQHF,NA,TRBV7-2,TRBD1,TRBJ1-5
TGTGCCAGCAGCTTAGTAGGCGGAGGCTACACCTTC,CASSLVGGGYTF,NA,TRBV11-2,NA,TRBJ1-2
TGTGCCAGCAGCTTAGTGTCTAGCGGGTACGAATCCTACAATGAGCAGTTCTTC,CASSLVSSGYESYNEQFF,once,TRBV7-2,TRBD2,TRBJ2-1
TGTGCCAGCAGTTTCCTTCGACAGGGGTGGGAGCAGTACTTC,CASSFLRQGWEQYF,NA,TRBV6-2/TRBV6-3,TRBD1,TRBJ2-7
TGTGCCAGTAGTATAGACGAGGGTATCTCTGGAAACACCATATATTTT,CASSIDEGISGNTIYF,NA,TRBV19,NA,TRBJ1-3
TGTGCCAGCAGTTCCCCCCGGACAGCAGACACTGAAGCTTTCTTT,CASSSPRTADTEAFF,NA,TRBV6-6,NA,TRBJ1-1
TGTGCCAGCATCGGGACAGGGGCTTTCTCCTACGAGCAGTACTTC,CASIGTGAFSYEQYF,NA,TRBV25-1,TRBD1,TRBJ2-7
TGTGCCAGCAGCGTTAGCCGGGACAGCCTAGAGACCCAGTACTTC,CASSVSRDSLETQYF,NA,TRBV7-2,TRBD1,TRBJ2-5
TGTGCCACCAGTGACGAGGGGGCTAGCAATCAGCCCCAGCATTTT,CATSDEGASNQPQHF,NA,TRBV24-1,TRBD1,TRBJ1-5
TGTGCCAGCAGCTTAGGACAGGGGTACACTGAAGCTTTCTTT,CASSLGQGYTEAFF,once,TRBV11-2,TRBD1,TRBJ1-1